This is a list of T cell receptor beta chains from one sample in a study of T cell responses to AZD1222 COVID-19 vaccine. This table comes from immunoSEQ multiplex PCR, and its TCRdb copy is limited to in-frame clones, with some not included. The profile shows 130,000 or so clones, just over 90% of them singletons. The sequencing here drew on peripheral blood, taken 28 days after the second AZD1222 dose. These receptors were collected from an adult who received the AZD1222 COVID-19 vaccine. CDR3s include the opening cysteine and the closing phenylalanine or tryptophan. The order of the fields is V gene, clone size, J gene, D gene, CDR3 protein, CDR3 DNA. A D gene is named only where the DNA matches it firmly. Clone size is given for some rows only: seen once, a few or many times, or a class if the clone is expanded.

>TRBV4-1|NA|TRBJ1-2|TRBD1
CASSSDRGYGYTF
TGCGCCAGCAGCTCCGACAGGGGCTATGGCTACACCTTC
>TRBV10-3|few|TRBJ2-7|NA
CAIRDTRSYEQYF
TGTGCCATCAGGGATACTCGTTCCTACGAGCAGTACTTC
>TRBV21-1|NA|TRBJ2-7|NA
CASRQGQRTTHYEQYF
TGTGCCAGCAGGCAAGGACAAAGGACAACTCACTACGAGCAGTACTTC
>TRBV4-2|NA|TRBJ2-2|TRBD1
CASSQALTGSANTGELFF
TGTGCCAGCAGCCAAGCCTTGACAGGGTCTGCGAACACCGGGGAGCTGTTTTTT
>TRBV5-5|NA|TRBJ1-2|NA
CASSLGRGNYGYTF
TGTGCCAGCAGCTTAGGCAGGGGTAACTATGGCTACACCTTC
>TRBV19|once|TRBJ1-4|TRBD1
CASSADRGNEKLFF
TGTGCCAGTAGTGCCGACAGGGGTAATGAAAAACTGTTTTTT
>TRBV12-3/TRBV12-4|NA|TRBJ2-3|NA
CASSSGQTQYF
TGTGCCAGCAGTTCCGGGCAAACGCAGTATTTT
>TRBV7-2|NA|TRBJ2-1|NA
CASSSHTTYNEQFF
TGTGCCAGCAGCTCCCACACGACCTACAATGAGCAGTTCTTC
>TRBV5-1|NA|TRBJ2-5|NA
CASSWDLKETQYF
TGCGCCAGCAGCTGGGACCTTAAAGAGACCCAGTACTTC
>TRBV28|once|TRBJ1-2|NA
CASSLAIYGYTF
TGTGCCAGCAGTTTAGCGATCTATGGCTACACCTTC
>TRBV11-1|NA|TRBJ2-1|NA
CASSSQTTSLEQFF
TGTGCCAGCAGCTCACAGACTACTAGCCTTGAGCAGTTCTTC
>TRBV6-5|NA|TRBJ2-3|TRBD2
CASGRAADTQYF
TGTGCCAGCGGGAGGGCGGCGGATACGCAGTATTTT
>TRBV29-1|NA|TRBJ2-1|NA
CSVESDETAVFVQFF
TGCAGCGTTGAATCCGACGAGACCGCTGTTTTCGTGCAGTTCTTC
>TRBV9|once|TRBJ2-6|NA
CASSVGVSGANVLTF
TGTGCCAGCAGCGTAGGGGTCTCTGGGGCCAACGTCCTGACTTTC
>TRBV13|few|TRBJ1-4|TRBD1
CASSLGQGILTNEKLFF
TGTGCCAGCAGCCTAGGACAGGGGATTTTGACTAATGAAAAACTGTTTTTT
>TRBV3-1/TRBV3-2|once|TRBJ2-7|NA
CASSPGRRPYEQYF
TGTGCCAGCAGCCCCGGTAGGCGCCCCTACGAGCAGTACTTC
>TRBV28|NA|TRBJ2-7|NA
CASSRIQGSYEQYF
TGTGCCAGCAGTCGGATACAGGGATCCTACGAGCAGTACTTC
>TRBV3-1/TRBV3-2|NA|TRBJ1-1|NA
CASSQAGPTGAFF
TGTGCCAGCAGCCAAGCAGGTCCCACCGGGGCTTTCTTT
>TRBV19|NA|TRBJ1-6|TRBD1
CASSIVAGGDSPLHF
TGTGCCAGTAGTATAGTGGCAGGGGGCGATTCACCCCTCCACTTT
>TRBV27|NA|TRBJ2-7|NA
CASSSGAMPYEQYF
TGTGCCAGCAGTTCGGGAGCTATGCCGTACGAGCAGTACTTC
>TRBV30|NA|TRBJ1-4|NA
CAWSELSGAANEKLFF
TGTGCCTGGAGTGAGCTGTCGGGCGCGGCGAATGAAAAACTGTTTTTT
>TRBV5-8|NA|TRBJ2-3|NA
CASSLGDVTDTQYF
TGTGCCAGCAGCCTGGGCGATGTCACAGATACGCAGTATTTT
>TRBV5-1|NA|TRBJ1-5|TRBD1
CASSITGGYQPQHF
TGCGCCAGCAGCATTACAGGGGGTTATCAGCCCCAGCATTTT
>TRBV6-2/TRBV6-3|NA|TRBJ2-1|TRBD2
CASSYSGRRNEQFF
TGTGCCAGCAGTTACTCCGGGAGGCGGAATGAGCAGTTCTTC
>TRBV25-1|NA|TRBJ2-7|NA
CASSERRGLTYEQYF
TGTGCCAGCAGTGAACGTCGGGGACTGACCTACGAGCAGTACTTC
>TRBV2|NA|TRBJ1-5|NA
CASSRQDSNQPQHF
TGTGCCAGCAGTAGGCAGGATAGCAATCAGCCCCAGCATTTT
>TRBV10-3|NA|TRBJ1-5|NA
CAISESGGDRPQHF
TGTGCCATCAGTGAGTCGGGAGGGGATCGACCCCAGCATTTT
>TRBV28|NA|TRBJ1-5|NA
CASSLSAGRSNQPQHF
TGTGCCAGCAGCCTCTCCGCTGGGAGGAGCAATCAGCCCCAGCATTTT
>TRBV11-3|NA|TRBJ1-2|NA
CASSLGLIPDTANYGYTF
TGTGCCAGCAGCTTGGGTCTAATCCCGGACACAGCTAACTATGGCTACACCTTC
>TRBV2|NA|TRBJ2-7|NA
CASSEALAVYEQYF
TGTGCCAGCAGTGAAGCTCTGGCCGTCTACGAGCAGTACTTC
>TRBV18|NA|TRBJ1-2|NA
CASSPIQASGNGYTF
TGTGCCAGCTCACCAATCCAGGCCTCAGGGAATGGCTACACCTTC
>TRBV28|NA|TRBJ1-2|TRBD1
CASSLFTTTGGNYGYTF
TGTGCCAGCAGTTTATTTACCACGACAGGGGGCAACTATGGCTACACCTTC
>TRBV6-1|NA|TRBJ1-2|TRBD1
CASSEVGRGYGYTF
TGTGCCAGCAGTGAAGTCGGCAGGGGGTACGGCTACACCTTC
>TRBV10-3|NA|TRBJ2-3|NA
CATYNQGEAQYF
TGTGCCACCTACAATCAGGGAGAGGCGCAGTATTTT
>TRBV21-1|NA|TRBJ2-7|NA
CASSTRARVEQYF
TGTGCCAGCAGCACCCGGGCGAGGGTTGAGCAGTACTTC
>TRBV11-3|once|TRBJ2-2|TRBD1
CASSVTTGPGELFF
TGTGCCAGCAGCGTAACGACAGGGCCCGGGGAGCTGTTTTTT
>TRBV6-6|few|TRBJ2-3|NA
CASSYSTSADTQYF
TGTGCCAGCAGTTACTCGACTTCGGCAGATACGCAGTATTTT
>TRBV7-6|once|TRBJ1-2|NA
CASSQGIGPNYGYTF
TGTGCCAGCAGCCAGGGTATCGGGCCCAACTATGGCTACACCTTC
>TRBV5-1|NA|TRBJ2-1|TRBD2
CASSTSGSLNEQFF
TGCGCCAGCAGTACTAGCGGGAGCCTCAATGAGCAGTTCTTC
>TRBV5-1|NA|TRBJ2-1|NA
CASSLGQVSYNEQFF
TGCGCCAGCAGCTTGGGACAGGTATCCTACAATGAGCAGTTCTTC
>TRBV2|NA|TRBJ1-1|TRBD1
CASSLPGGAFF
TGTGCCAGCAGTTTACCAGGGGGGGCTTTCTTT
>TRBV5-1|few|TRBJ1-5|TRBD1
CASRRTGEANQPQHF
TGCGCCAGCAGGAGGACAGGGGAGGCGAATCAGCCCCAGCATTTT
>TRBV5-1|once|TRBJ1-1|NA
CASKEGSNTEAFF
TGCGCCAGCAAAGAGGGGTCTAACACTGAAGCTTTCTTT
>TRBV15|NA|TRBJ2-1|TRBD2
CATSRDPKGTSEGEFF
TGTGCCACCAGCAGAGATCCTAAGGGGACTAGCGAGGGTGAGTTCTTC
>TRBV5-1|NA|TRBJ1-1|NA
CASSFSRGDTEAFF
TGCGCCAGCAGCTTTTCCCGGGGGGACACTGAAGCTTTCTTT
>TRBV5-1|NA|TRBJ1-1|NA
CASSLEGFNTEAFF
TGCGCCAGCAGCTTGGAGGGTTTTAACACTGAAGCTTTCTTT
>TRBV27|NA|TRBJ1-5|NA
CASRDGSFNQPQHF
TGTGCCAGCAGAGACGGTTCCTTCAATCAGCCCCAGCATTTT
>TRBV5-6|NA|TRBJ1-3|NA
CASSLGAGNTIYF
TGTGCCAGCAGCTTGGGGGCTGGAAACACCATATATTTT
>TRBV24-1|NA|TRBJ1-2|TRBD1
CATSDLIPGQGYGYTF
TGTGCCACCAGTGATTTAATTCCGGGACAGGGATATGGCTACACCTTC
>TRBV11-2|NA|TRBJ2-7|NA
CASSLGPGSSREQYF
TGTGCCAGCAGCTTAGGACCGGGGTCCTCTCGGGAGCAGTACTTC
>TRBV4-1|once|TRBJ1-1|NA
CASSQDVGGDTEAFF
TGCGCCAGCAGCCAAGATGTGGGGGGTGACACTGAAGCTTTCTTT
>TRBV19|NA|TRBJ1-2|TRBD1
CASSPGQDFLYGYTF
TGTGCCAGTAGTCCCGGACAGGACTTTCTCTATGGCTACACCTTC